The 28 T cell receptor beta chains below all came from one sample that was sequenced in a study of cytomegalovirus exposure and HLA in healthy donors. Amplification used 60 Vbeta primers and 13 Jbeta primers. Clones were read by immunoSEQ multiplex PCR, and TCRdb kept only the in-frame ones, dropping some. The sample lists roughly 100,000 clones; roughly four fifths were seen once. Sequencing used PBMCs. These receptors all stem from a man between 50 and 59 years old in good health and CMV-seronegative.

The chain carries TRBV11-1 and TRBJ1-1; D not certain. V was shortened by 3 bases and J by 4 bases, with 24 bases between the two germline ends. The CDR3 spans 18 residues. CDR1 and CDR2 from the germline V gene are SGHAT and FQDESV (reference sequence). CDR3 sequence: CASSFTGLRTRGGTEAFF. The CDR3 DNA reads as TGTGCCAGCAGCTTTACCGGCTTGAGGACCCGGGGTGGCACTGAAGCTTTCTTT.

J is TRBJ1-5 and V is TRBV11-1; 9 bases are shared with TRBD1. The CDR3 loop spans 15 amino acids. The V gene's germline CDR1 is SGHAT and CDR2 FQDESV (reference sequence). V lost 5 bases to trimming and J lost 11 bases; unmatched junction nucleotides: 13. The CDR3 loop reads CASSMDRGGVQAQHF. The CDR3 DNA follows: TGTGCCAGCAGCATGGACAGGGGAGGAGTGCAGGCCCAGCATTTT.

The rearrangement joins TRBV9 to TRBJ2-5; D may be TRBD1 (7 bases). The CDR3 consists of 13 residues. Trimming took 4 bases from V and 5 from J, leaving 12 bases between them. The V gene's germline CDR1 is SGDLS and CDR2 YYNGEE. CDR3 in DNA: TGTGCCAGCAGCAAGGGGGCGGGGGAGACCCAGTACTTC. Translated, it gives CASSKGAGETQYF.

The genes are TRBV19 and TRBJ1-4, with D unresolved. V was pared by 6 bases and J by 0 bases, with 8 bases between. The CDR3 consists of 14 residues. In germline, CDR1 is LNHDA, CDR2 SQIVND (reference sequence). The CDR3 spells CASRPRSTNEKLFF. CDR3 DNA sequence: TGTGCCAGTAGACCTAGGTCAACTAATGAAAAACTGTTTTTT.

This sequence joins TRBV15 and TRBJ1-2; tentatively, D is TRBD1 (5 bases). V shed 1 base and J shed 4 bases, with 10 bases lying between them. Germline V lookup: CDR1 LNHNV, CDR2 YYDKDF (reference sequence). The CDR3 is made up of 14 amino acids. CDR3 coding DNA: TGTGCCACCAGCAGAGGAGGCAGGGCCTATGGCTACACCTTC. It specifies CATSRGGRAYGYTF.

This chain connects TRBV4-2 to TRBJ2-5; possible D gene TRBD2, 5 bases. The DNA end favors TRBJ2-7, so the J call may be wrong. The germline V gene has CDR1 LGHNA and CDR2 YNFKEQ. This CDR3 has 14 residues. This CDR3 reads CASSPGLPGNEQYF. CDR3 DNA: TGTGCCAGCAGCCCGGGATTACCTGGGAACGAGCAGTACTTC.

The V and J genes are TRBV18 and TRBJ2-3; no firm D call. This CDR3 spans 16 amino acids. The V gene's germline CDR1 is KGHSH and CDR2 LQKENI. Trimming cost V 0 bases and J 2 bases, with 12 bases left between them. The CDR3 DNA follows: TGTGCCAGCTCACCACCGGGTGGAGATTACACAGATACGCAGTATTTT. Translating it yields CASSPPGGDYTDTQYF. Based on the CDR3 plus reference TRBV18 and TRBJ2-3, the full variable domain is NAGVMQNPRHLVRRRGQEARLRCSPMKGHSHVYWYRQLPEEGLKFMVYLQKENIIDESGMPKERFSAEFPKEGPSILRIQQVVRGDSAAYFCASSPPGGDYTDTQYFGPGTRLTVL.

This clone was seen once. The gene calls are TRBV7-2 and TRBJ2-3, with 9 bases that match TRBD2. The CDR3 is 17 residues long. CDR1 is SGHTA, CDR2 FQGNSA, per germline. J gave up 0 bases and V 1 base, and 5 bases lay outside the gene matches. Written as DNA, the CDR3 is TGTGCCAGCAGCTTAGTTCCTAGCGGGGTCAGCACAGATACGCAGTATTTT. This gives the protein CASSLVPSGVSTDTQYF.

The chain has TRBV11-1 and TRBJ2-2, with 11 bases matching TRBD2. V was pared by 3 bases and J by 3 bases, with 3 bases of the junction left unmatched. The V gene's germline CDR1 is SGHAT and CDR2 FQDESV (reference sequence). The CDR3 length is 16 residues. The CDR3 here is CASSFQGLADTGELFF. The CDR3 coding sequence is TGTGCCAGCAGCTTCCAGGGACTAGCGGACACCGGGGAGCTGTTTTTT.

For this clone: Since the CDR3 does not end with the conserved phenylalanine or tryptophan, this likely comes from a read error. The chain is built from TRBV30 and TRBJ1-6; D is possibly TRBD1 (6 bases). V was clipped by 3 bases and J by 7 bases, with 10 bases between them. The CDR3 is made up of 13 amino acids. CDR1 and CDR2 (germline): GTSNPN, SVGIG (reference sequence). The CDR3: CAWSPTGNSPLHL. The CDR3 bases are TGTGCCTGGAGCCCCACAGGGAATTCACCCCTCCACCTT.

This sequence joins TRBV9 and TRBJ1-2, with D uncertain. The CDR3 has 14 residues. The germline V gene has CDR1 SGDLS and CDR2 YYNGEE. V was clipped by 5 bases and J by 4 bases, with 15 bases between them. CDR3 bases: TGTGCCAGCAGTTTTGGGAATGAGGGCTATGGCTACACCTTC. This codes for CASSFGNEGYGYTF.

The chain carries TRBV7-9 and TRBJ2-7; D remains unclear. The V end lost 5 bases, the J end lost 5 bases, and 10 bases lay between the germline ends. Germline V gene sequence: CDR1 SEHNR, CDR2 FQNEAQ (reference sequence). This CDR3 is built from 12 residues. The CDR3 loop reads CASSPIRDEQYF. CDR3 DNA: TGTGCCAGCAGCCCTATCCGGGACGAGCAGTACTTC.

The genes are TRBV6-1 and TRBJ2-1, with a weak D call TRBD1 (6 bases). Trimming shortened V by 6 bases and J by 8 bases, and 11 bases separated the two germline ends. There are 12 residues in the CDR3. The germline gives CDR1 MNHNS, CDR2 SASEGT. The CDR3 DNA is TGTGCCAGCAGCCCCAGGGGACATGAGCAGTTCTTC. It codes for CASSPRGHEQFF.

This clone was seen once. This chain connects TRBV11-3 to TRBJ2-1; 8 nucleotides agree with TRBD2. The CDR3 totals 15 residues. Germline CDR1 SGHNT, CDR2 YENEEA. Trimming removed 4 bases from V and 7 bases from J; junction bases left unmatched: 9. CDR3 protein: CASSSWRGADNEQFF. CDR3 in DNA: TGTGCCAGCAGCTCCTGGCGGGGGGCAGATAATGAGCAGTTCTTC.

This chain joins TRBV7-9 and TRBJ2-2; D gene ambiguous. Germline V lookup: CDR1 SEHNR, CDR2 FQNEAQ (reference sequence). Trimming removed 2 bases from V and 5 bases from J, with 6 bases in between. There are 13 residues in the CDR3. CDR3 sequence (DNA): TGTGCCAGCAGCTTAAGTAGTACCGGGGAGCTGTTTTTT. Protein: CASSLSSTGELFF. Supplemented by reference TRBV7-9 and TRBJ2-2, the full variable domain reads DTGVSQNPRHKITKRGQNVTFRCDPISEHNRLYWYRQTLGQGPEFLTYFQNEAQLEKSRLLSDRFSAERPKGSFSTLEIQRTEQGDSAMYLCASSLSSTGELFFGEGSRLTVL.

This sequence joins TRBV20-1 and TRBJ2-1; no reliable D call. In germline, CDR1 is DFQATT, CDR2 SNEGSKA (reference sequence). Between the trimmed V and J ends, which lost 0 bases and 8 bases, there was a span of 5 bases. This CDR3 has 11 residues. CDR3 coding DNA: TGCAGTGCTAGAGATCGAGATGAGCAGTTCTTC. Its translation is CSARDRDEQFF.

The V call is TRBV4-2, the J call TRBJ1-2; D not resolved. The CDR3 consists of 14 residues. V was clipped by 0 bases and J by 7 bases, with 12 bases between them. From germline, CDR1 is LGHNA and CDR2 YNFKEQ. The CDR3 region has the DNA TGTGCCAGCAGCCAAGATCGGAGGGTTGGTGGCTACACCTTC. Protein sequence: CASSQDRRVGGYTF.

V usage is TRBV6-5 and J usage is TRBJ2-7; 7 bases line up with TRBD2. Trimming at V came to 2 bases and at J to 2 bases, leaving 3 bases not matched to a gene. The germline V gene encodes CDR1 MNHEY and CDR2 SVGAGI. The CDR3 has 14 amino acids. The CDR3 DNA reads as TGTGCCAGCAGTTACGAGCGGGGAACCTACGAGCAGTACTTC. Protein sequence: CASSYERGTYEQYF.

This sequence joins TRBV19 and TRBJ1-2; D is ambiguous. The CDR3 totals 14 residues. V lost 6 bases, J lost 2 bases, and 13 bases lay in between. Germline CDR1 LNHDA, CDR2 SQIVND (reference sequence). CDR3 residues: CASSPRGRNYGYTF. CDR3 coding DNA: TGTGCCAGTAGCCCGCGAGGGCGGAACTATGGCTACACCTTC.

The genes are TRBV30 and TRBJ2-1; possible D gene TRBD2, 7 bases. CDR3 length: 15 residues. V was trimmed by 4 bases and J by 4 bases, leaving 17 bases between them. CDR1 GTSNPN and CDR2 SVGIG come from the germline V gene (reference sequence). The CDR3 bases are TGTGCCTGGACCCCAGGGCGGGGGCCTTACAATGAGCAGTTCTTC. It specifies CAWTPGRGPYNEQFF.

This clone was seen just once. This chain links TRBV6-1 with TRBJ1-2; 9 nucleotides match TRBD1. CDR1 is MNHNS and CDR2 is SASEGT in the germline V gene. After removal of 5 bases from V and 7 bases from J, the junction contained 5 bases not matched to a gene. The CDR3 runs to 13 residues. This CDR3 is CASSPDRGGGYTF. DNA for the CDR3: TGTGCCAGCAGTCCAGACAGGGGGGGTGGCTACACCTTC.

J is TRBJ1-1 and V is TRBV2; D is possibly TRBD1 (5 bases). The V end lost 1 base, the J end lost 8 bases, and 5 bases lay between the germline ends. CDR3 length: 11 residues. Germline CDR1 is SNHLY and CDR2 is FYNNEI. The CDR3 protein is CASSEEGEAFF. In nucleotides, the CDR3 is TGTGCCAGCAGTGAAGAGGGGGAAGCTTTCTTT.

In DNA form, the CDR3 reads TGTGCCAGCAGTTCTGGGCCGTACGGGGAGCTGTTTTTT. This encodes CASSSGPYGELFF. The V call is TRBV6-4, the J call TRBJ2-2, with no clear D. CDR1 is MRHNA, CDR2 SNTAGT, per germline. V lost 5 bases, J lost 7 bases, and 11 bases lay in between. The CDR3 has 13 residues.

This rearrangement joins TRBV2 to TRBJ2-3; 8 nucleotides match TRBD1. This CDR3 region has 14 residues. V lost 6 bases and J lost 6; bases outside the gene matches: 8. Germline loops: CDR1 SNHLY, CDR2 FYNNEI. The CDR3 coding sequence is TGTGCCAGCAGAGTAGGGACAGGTCATGATACGCAGTATTTT. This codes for CASRVGTGHDTQYF.

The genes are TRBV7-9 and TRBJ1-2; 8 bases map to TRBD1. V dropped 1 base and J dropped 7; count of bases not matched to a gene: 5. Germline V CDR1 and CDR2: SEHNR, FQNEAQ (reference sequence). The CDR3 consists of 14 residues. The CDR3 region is CASSLGGQGFGYTF. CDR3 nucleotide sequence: TGTGCCAGCAGCTTAGGCGGACAGGGTTTTGGCTACACCTTC.

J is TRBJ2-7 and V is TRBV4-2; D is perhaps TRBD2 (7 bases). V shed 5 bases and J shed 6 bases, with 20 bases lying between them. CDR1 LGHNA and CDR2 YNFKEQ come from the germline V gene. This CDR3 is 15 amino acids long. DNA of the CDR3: TGTGCCAGCAGCGCCGGGGAGGGGGAGGGCCCCGAGCAGTACTTC. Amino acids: CASSAGEGEGPEQYF.

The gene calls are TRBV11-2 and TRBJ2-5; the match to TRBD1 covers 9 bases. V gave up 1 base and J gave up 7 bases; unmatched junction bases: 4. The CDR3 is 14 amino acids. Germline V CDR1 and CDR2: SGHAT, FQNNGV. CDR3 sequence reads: CASSLGTGGLTQYF. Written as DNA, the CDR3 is TGTGCCAGCAGCTTAGGTACAGGGGGCTTGACCCAGTACTTC.

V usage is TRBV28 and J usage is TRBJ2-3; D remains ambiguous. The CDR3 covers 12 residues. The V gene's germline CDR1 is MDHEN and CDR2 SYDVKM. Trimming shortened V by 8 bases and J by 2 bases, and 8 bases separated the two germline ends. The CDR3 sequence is CASCRLTDTQYF. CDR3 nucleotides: TGTGCCAGCTGCAGACTCACAGATACGCAGTATTTT.